These T cell receptor beta chains were read from a single sample in a study of T cell responses to AZD1222 COVID-19 vaccine. Produced via immunoSEQ multiplex PCR; TCRdb's table is partial and in-frame only. The data show about 85,000 clones, roughly nine tenths seen once. Sequencing was performed on peripheral blood, taken on day 0 of AZD1222 vaccination. Receptor source: an adult in good health. CDR3s leave out the opening cysteine and the closing phenylalanine or tryptophan. A D gene is named only where the DNA matches it firmly.

d_call	v_call	cdr3_aa
.	TRBV3-1/TRBV3-2	ASSQSAGGNTIY
TRBD1	TRBV4-1	ASSQDAAGGHTGELF
TRBD2	TRBV27	ASSPTSGSVTDTQY
TRBD2	TRBV6-6	ASSRLAPNTGELF
.	TRBV3-1/TRBV3-2	ASSQSQGNQPQH
TRBD1	TRBV5-1	ASSLGNTGGIGYGYT
.	TRBV7-2	ASSPNRAGTEAF
.	TRBV28	ASRSMSEAF
.	TRBV18	ASSPRRQSDGYT
.	TRBV7-9	ASSPDTLNSPLH
TRBD1	TRBV7-9	ASSLSGRQGAFGTEAF
.	TRBV4-2	ASSQPSTATEQF
.	TRBV4-1	ASSPRAGGSSGNTIY
.	TRBV19	ASSGSTYEQY
.	TRBV27	ASSLGGVNYEQY
.	TRBV2	ASSEARQVQNIQY
.	TRBV20-1	SASGQGGNQPQH